The present TCR beta chain was sequenced within a study of shared clonotypes between healthy human individuals. Study background: The study drew on two women and a few men aged 18 to 49 as donors. Overall study findings and caveats: Non-shared clonotypes were found to have lower generation probabilities than the clonotypes that were shared by all four of the sorted-subset donors. Read depth was anticipated to influence clonotype sharing among donors.

The CDR3 runs 16 residues. The germline CDR1 and CDR2 sequences are MNHEY and SMNVEV (reference sequence). Trimming removed 6 bases from V and 3 bases from J; junction bases left unmatched: 10. The assay was carried out at the deep level. Assay used: immunoSEQ multiplex PCR; TCRdb lists only in-frame clones, some missing. The sample has 100,000 to 120,000 clones; around two thirds are singletons. As to this clone: Its antigen is as yet unknown.

The TCR comes from a woman aged 30 to 39 in good health. The chain has TRBV27 and TRBJ2-3; 9 nucleotides match TRBD2. The specimen was memory CD8+ T cells sorted from blood. The subset is: CD45RO+ cells pooled with CCR7-negative TemRA cells. The CDR3 nucleotides read TGTGCCAGCAGCCGTGTTCTGGCGGGAGGGACAGATACGCAGTATTTT. This gives the protein CASSRVLAGGTDTQYF.